The rows below give T cell receptor beta chains drawn from one sample of a study of blood T cells in healthy people across ages. TCRdb reprocessed the 5' RACE reads with MiXCR, giving one entry per CDR3 protein. The sample consists of 1,100,000 or so distinct CDR3 sequences, 45% of them appearing once. The material sequenced was blood. The receptors were sampled from a woman aged 55-69 years in good health. The CDR3 runs from the conserved cysteine through the conserved F or W. The D gene is left open where the match is weak. Clone size appears in some rows only: once, few, many, or a class for an expanded clone.

d_call clone_size j_call v_call cdr3_nt cdr3_aa
TRBD2 few TRBJ2-1 TRBV5-1 TGCGCCAGCAGCTTGGCCTCTAGCGGGAAAATCTACAATGAGCAGTTCTTC CASSLASSGKIYNEQFF
. . TRBJ2-5 TRBV12-3/TRBV12-4 TGTGCCGGCAGTCGAGACTCAAGCCAAGAGACCCAGTACTTC CAGSRDSSQETQYF
. . TRBJ1-1 TRBV7-9 TGTGCCAGCGGGACTAATGAAGCTTTCTTT CASGTNEAFF
. . TRBJ2-5 TRBV21-1 TGTGCCAGCATCCCCGGGACTAGCGGGAGGGAGGAGACCCAGTACTTC CASIPGTSGREETQYF
TRBD2 . TRBJ2-4 TRBV20-1 TGCAGTGCTAGAGCGGGGACTAGCGGGAGGAACATTCAGTACTTC CSARAGTSGRNIQYF
. few TRBJ1-5 TRBV25-1 TGTGCCAGCAGTGACATGGGCAATCAGCCCCAGCATTTT CASSDMGNQPQHF
. once TRBJ2-1 TRBV28 TGTGCCAGCAGTCCGAGGGGGGGGGTTGGACATGAGCAGTTCTTC CASSPRGGVGHEQFF
. . TRBJ2-1 TRBV20-1 TGCAGTGCCAGACATTACAATGAGCAGTTCTTC CSARHYNEQFF
. . TRBJ2-3 TRBV5-1 TGCACCAGCAGCTTCGATGAGAGACGAGGTACGCAGTATTTT CTSSFDERRGTQYF
. . TRBJ1-4 TRBV3-1 TGTGCCAGCAGCCAAGCCCATGCGGGACTGTTTTTT CASSQAHAGLFF
. . TRBJ1-5 TRBV6-1 TGTGCCAGCAGCAAACTACAGGGACATAGCAATCAGCCCCAGCATTTT CASSKLQGHSNQPQHF
. once TRBJ1-2 TRBV9 TGTGCCAGCAGCGTACAGGAACACTATGGCTGCACCTTC CASSVQEHYGCTF
TRBD1 . TRBJ1-2 TRBV29-1 TGCAGCGTCGCTCACCCCGACAGGGGTGCTAACTATGGCTACACCTTC CSVAHPDRGANYGYTF
. few TRBJ2-7 TRBV12-3/TRBV12-4 TGTGCCAGCAGTGAGGAGTACGAGCAGTACTTC CASSEEYEQYF
TRBD1 . TRBJ2-1 TRBV4-2 TGTGCCAGCAGCCAAGAGGACAGGGTGGAGTTCTTC CASSQEDRVEFF
. . TRBJ2-7 TRBV6-1 TGTGCCAGCAGTGACCCGACAGGGAGGCACCGCGAGCAGTACTTC CASSDPTGRHREQYF
. . TRBJ2-2 TRBV12-3/TRBV12-4 TGTGCCAGCAGTCACAGGAACTCGGGGGCAAACACCGGGGAGCTGTTTTTT CASSHRNSGANTGELFF
. few TRBJ2-3 TRBV6-5 TGTGCCAGCAGTTACTCCGGGGCGAACACAGATACGCAGTATTTT CASSYSGANTDTQYF
TRBD2 . TRBJ2-7 TRBV20-1 TGCAGTGCTAGAGAGAGTATGGGACTAGCGGGAGGGCATGGGGACGAGCAGTACTTC CSARESMGLAGGHGDEQYF
. few TRBJ2-7 TRBV7-9 TGTGCCAGCAGCTCTAGGGCCGGGTCCTACGAGCAGTACTTC CASSSRAGSYEQYF
TRBD1 few TRBJ2-7 TRBV20-1 TGCAGTGCTAGATCGGGACAGACTTCCTACGAGCAGTACTTC CSARSGQTSYEQYF
TRBD2 . TRBJ2-1 TRBV29-1 TGCAGCGTTACGGGACTAGATGTCAATGAGCAGTTCTTC CSVTGLDVNEQFF
. few TRBJ2-7 TRBV6-5 TGTGCCAGCAGTTACTTCACAGGGTCAGGGTTGGACGAGCAGTACTTC CASSYFTGSGLDEQYF
TRBD2 . TRBJ2-1 TRBV7-2 TGTGCCAGCAGCTTAGTAGCTAGCGGGAGTTCCTATGGGGCTTACAATGAGCAGTTCTTC CASSLVASGSSYGAYNEQFF
. . TRBJ2-1 TRBV5-1 TGCGCCAGCAGCCCCGACCCCCGCTCCTACAATGAGCAGTTCTTC CASSPDPRSYNEQFF
TRBD1 . TRBJ2-1 TRBV18 TGTGCCAGCTCACCAGACAGGGCAGGCCACAATGAGCAGTTCTTC CASSPDRAGHNEQFF
TRBD1 . TRBJ2-1 TRBV28 TGTGCCAGCAGCCCTACAGGGGAGGAGCAGTTCTTC CASSPTGEEQFF
TRBD1 few TRBJ1-4 TRBV20-1 TGCAGTGCTAGGGACAGGGCGGGAACTAATGAAAAACTGTTTTTT CSARDRAGTNEKLFF
TRBD2 . TRBJ2-1 TRBV20-1 TGCAGTGCTAGAGCACCAGCGGGGGGTGAGCAGTTCTTC CSARAPAGGEQFF
TRBD1 . TRBJ2-1 TRBV12-3/TRBV12-4 TGTGCCAGCAGTTTCGACAGGGGGCCCTACAATGAGCAGTTCTTC CASSFDRGPYNEQFF
. . TRBJ1-2 TRBV5-1 TGCGCCAGCAGCCGGGACACTCCAGACTATGGCTACACCTTC CASSRDTPDYGYTF
. once TRBJ1-1 TRBV15 TGTGCCACCAGAAGAACAGGGATTGTCACTGAAGCTTTCTTT CATRRTGIVTEAFF
TRBD2 . TRBJ2-1 TRBV27 TGTGCCAGCAGTTTTGGCCTAGCGGGAGGGGGTCGATACGATGAGCAGTTCTTC CASSFGLAGGGRYDEQFF
TRBD1 . TRBJ2-1 TRBV29-1 TGCAGCGCCACGGGCGGGACAGGGGGATACAATGAGCAGTTCTTC CSATGGTGGYNEQFF
TRBD1 . TRBJ2-7 TRBV6-6 TGTGCCAGCAGACGGACAGGCGCCTCCTACGAGCAGTACTTC CASRRTGASYEQYF
. . TRBJ2-3 TRBV29-1 TGCAGCGTTGAAGGATTCACAGATACGCAGTATTTT CSVEGFTDTQYF
. . TRBJ2-7 TRBV25-1 TGTGCCAGCAGCCAACCTCAGGGGCGGGAGCAGTACTTC CASSQPQGREQYF
TRBD1 . TRBJ1-2 TRBV9 TGTGCCAGCAGCCTGACAGGGGGGTCGGACGGCTACACCTTC CASSLTGGSDGYTF
TRBD1 . TRBJ1-5 TRBV5-5 TGTGCCAGCAGCTTTGGACAGGGGGTTCGGCAGCCCCAGCATTTT CASSFGQGVRQPQHF
. . TRBJ2-5 TRBV27 . CASILDQETQYF
. . TRBJ2-5 TRBV27 TGTGCCGGCAGTTTGGCGGGACCTACTACGGGGCAGTACTTC CAGSLAGPTTGQYF
. few TRBJ2-3 TRBV7-8 TGTGCCAGCGGCTCGGGACCACTTGAGTTGAATACGCAGTATTTT CASGSGPLELNTQYF
. . TRBJ1-1 TRBV30 TGTGCCTGGGGGATTTTCTCCAGGTGGAACACTGAAGCTTTCTTT CAWGIFSRWNTEAFF
. . TRBJ2-1 TRBV6-6 TGTGCCAGCAGTGACTCGATCAGTTATGAGCAGTTCTTC CASSDSISYEQFF
. . TRBJ2-5 TRBV14 TGTGCCAGCAGCCAAGCACATGCGGGTCAAGAGACCCAGTACTTC CASSQAHAGQETQYF
. . TRBJ2-7 TRBV20-1 TGCAGTGCTAGAGGTGGGTTCGACTACGGGCAGTACTTC CSARGGFDYGQYF
. few TRBJ1-2 TRBV27 TGTGCCAGCACCCCGTTGCGGGCAGGGAGAGGCTACACCTTC CASTPLRAGRGYTF
. . TRBJ2-5 TRBV5-1 TGCGCCAGCAGCCCATTGATGATCGGGGACACCTTCCAAGAGACCCAGTACTTC CASSPLMIGDTFQETQYF
TRBD2 few TRBJ2-3 TRBV20-1 TGCAGTGCTAGAACGAACTTAGCGGGAGGGTTATCGTTCACAGATACGCAGTATTTT CSARTNLAGGLSFTDTQYF
. few TRBJ1-4 TRBV2 TGTGCCAGCAGTGAAAGAGCAACTAATGAAAAACTGTTTTTT CASSERATNEKLFF
. few TRBJ2-3 TRBV7-2 TGTGCCAGCAGCTTACCCAACTGGGGGCCAGATACGCAGTATTTT CASSLPNWGPDTQYF
TRBD1 . TRBJ1-1 TRBV7-9 TGTGCCAGCAGGCAGGGACAGGGAGAAGCTTTCTTT CASRQGQGEAFF
. . TRBJ1-5 TRBV7-9 TGTGCCAGTAGCCAGACAGATAGCAATCAGCCCCAGCATTTT CASSQTDSNQPQHF
. . TRBJ1-2 TRBV6-5 TGTGCCACCCTGGCGGGGAGGACCAACTATGGCTACACCTTC CATLAGRTNYGYTF